Included here is one TCR beta chain sequence, with context. What it binds is not known. The CDR3 has 15 amino acids. Germline CDR1 and CDR2: SGHRS and YFSETQ. These data belong to a study of monozygotic twins with inflammatory bowel disease. General study results and limits: No difference was seen in repertoire similarity between concordant and discordant twins, possibly from limited power. Fewer shared clonotypes with others were found in IBD patients than in healthy twins, especially with disease activity.

TCRdb re-called the 5' RACE reads and shows each CDR3 protein once, DNA omitted. The sample spans approximately 400,000 distinct CDR3 sequences; the ten largest clones claim 2% to 3%. The sequenced sample was blood. The clonotype was recovered from a human donor with ulcerative colitis or Crohn's disease, or a healthy co-twin of an affected twin (not recorded which). V usage is TRBV5-1 and J usage is TRBJ1-2; lacking DNA, the TRBD1 call made by TCRdb goes unchecked. The CDR3 protein is CASSLERGSNYGYTF. The full variable domain, with the rest looked up from reference TRBV5-1 and TRBJ1-2, is KAGVTQTPRYLIKTRGQQVTLSCSPISGHRSVSWYQQTPGQGLQFLFEYFSETQRNKGNFPGRFSGRQFSNSRSEMNVSTLELGDSALYLCASSLERGSNYGYTFGSGTRLTVV.